This T cell receptor (beta chain) was recorded in a study of early stage breast cancer tumors. Findings of the study overall: Compared with adjacent normal breast tissue, tumors showed 2 to 2.5-fold greater T cell density and higher clonality. Tumor and normal breast were distinguished via blood comparison in about 90% of the 16 patients.

In the case of this clone: Its matching antigen is unknown.

CDR3 length: 12 amino acids. CDR1 and CDR2 (germline): SNHLY, FYNNEI. V was shortened by 6 bases and J by 3 bases, with 9 bases between the two germline ends. TCRdb's copy holds only in-frame clones and misses some; the assay was immunoSEQ multiplex PCR. The sample consists of roughly 48,000 clones, approximately 80% of them appearing once. The TCR was taken from a person between 45 and 65 years old with breast cancer. V and J are TRBV2 and TRBJ2-7; D gene ambiguous. Source material: blood. Here the CDR3 DNA reads TGTGCCAGCAGAGGTCTCGGCTACGAGCAGTACTTC. Amino acids: CASRGLGYEQYF. Looking up the rest from reference TRBV2 and TRBJ2-7 gives the full variable domain: EPEVTQTPSHQVTQMGQEVILRCVPISNHLYFYWYRQILGQKVEFLVSFYNNEISEKSEIFDDQFSVERPDGSNFTLKIRSTKLEDSAMYFCASRGLGYEQYFGPGTRLTVT.